One sample yielded the 8 T cell receptor beta chains listed below, sequenced in a study of response to subunit inactivated influenza vaccine. One entry per CDR3 protein results from TCRdb running MiXCR on the RT-PCR reads. The sample holds 450,000 to 700,000 distinct CDR3 sequences, about 14% seen once. Sample: PBMCs from blood, taken 11 to 12 days after vaccination. The receptors come from a man aged 50 or older who received an inactivated influenza vaccine.

This clonotype occurred many times. The chain recombines TRBV5-1 with TRBJ2-1, with 12 bases identical to TRBD2. V shed 4 bases and J 5 bases; nucleotides not matched to a gene: 4. The CDR3 is 15 residues long. Germline V gene data show CDR1 as SGHRS and CDR2 as YFSETQ. The CDR3 spells CASSLRLAGDNEQFF. The CDR3 DNA follows: TGCGCCAGCAGCCTAAGACTAGCGGGAGACAATGAGCAGTTCTTC. Full variable domain (missing parts from reference TRBV5-1 and TRBJ2-1): KAGVTQTPRYLIKTRGQQVTLSCSPISGHRSVSWYQQTPGQGLQFLFEYFSETQRNKGNFPGRFSGRQFSNSRSEMNVSTLELGDSALYLCASSLRLAGDNEQFFGPGTRLTVL.

There are many counts of this clonotype. The chain has TRBV12-3 or TRBV12-4 and TRBJ2-2; no reliable D call. The CDR3 totals 13 residues. V was shortened by 5 bases and J by 4 bases, with 8 bases between the two germline ends. Here the CDR3 DNA reads TGTGCCAGCAGTCCCCGCCGCACCGGGGAGCTGTTTTTT. This encodes CASSPRRTGELFF.

This clonotype showed up just a few times. The chain carries TRBV2 and TRBJ2-1; 10 nucleotides agree with TRBD1. CDR3 length: 15 amino acids. The V gene's germline CDR1 is SNHLY and CDR2 FYNNEI. V trimming: 4 bases; J trimming: 3 bases; junction bases outside the gene matches: 3. The CDR3 loop reads CASSGGQGGYNEQFF. DNA of the CDR3: TGTGCCAGCAGTGGAGGACAGGGGGGCTACAATGAGCAGTTCTTC.

This chain joins TRBV4-3 and TRBJ1-2, with D possibly being TRBD1 (6 bases). The germline V gene encodes CDR1 LGHNA and CDR2 YSLEER. This CDR3 has 15 residues. Trimming left V 1 base short and J 0 bases short, with 9 bases between. The CDR3 DNA reads TGCGCCAGCAGCCAAGGGACAGCCTCTAACTATGGCTACACCTTC. Amino acids: CASSQGTASNYGYTF.

V and J are TRBV5-6 and TRBJ1-2, with 11 bases identical to TRBD1. The CDR3 is made up of 15 amino acids. The germline V gene has CDR1 SGHDT and CDR2 YYEEEE. The V and J ends lost 4 bases and 2 bases, in that order; junction bases with no gene match: 4. The CDR3 DNA follows: TGTGCCAGCAGCGGGGACAGGGGGGTGAACTATGGCTACACCTTC. It specifies CASSGDRGVNYGYTF.

The genes are TRBV20-1 and TRBJ2-7; D perhaps matches TRBD2 (6 bases). V lost 4 bases, J lost 2 bases, and 15 bases lay in between. The CDR3 runs 14 residues. Per the germline V gene, CDR1 is DFQATT and CDR2 is SNEGSKA (reference sequence). The CDR3 spells CSATPGTWAYEQYF. The CDR3 coding sequence is TGCAGTGCTACCCCCGGGACTTGGGCCTACGAGCAGTACTTC.

The chain uses TRBV7-6 and TRBJ2-5; 11 bases align to TRBD2. Germline V gene lookup returns CDR1 SGHVS and CDR2 FNYEAQ. Trimming cost V 5 bases and J 3 bases; bases outside gene matches: 14. There are 18 residues in the CDR3. CDR3 coding DNA: TGTGCCAGCAGCCCTCATTGGCCTAGCGGGGGGAATAAAGAGACCCAGTACTTC. Amino acids: CASSPHWPSGGNKETQYF.

The chain has TRBV12-3 or TRBV12-4 and TRBJ1-2; 7 bases agree with TRBD1. The CDR3 totals 14 residues. Trimming took 6 bases from V and 7 from J; bases not matched to a gene: 11. The CDR3 DNA reads as TGTGCCAGCAGCCCCAGACAGGGCCGGGGTGGCTACACCTTC. This gives the protein CASSPRQGRGGYTF.